What follows are 27 T cell receptor beta chains derived from one specimen sequenced in a study of T-cell memory formation after mild COVID-19. TCRdb called the 5' RACE reads again in MiXCR, with one record for every CDR3 protein. The table has approximately 250,000 distinct CDR3 sequences, roughly 17% seen once. Sequencing was done on a sample of PBMCs or a T cell subset sorted from them (not recorded which). The source of these receptors is a man younger than 35 who had mild COVID-19 (a few samples of this study predate the infection). Cell type and time point are not known.

Here the CDR3 reads CASSYRGTGYADTQYF. The CDR3 nucleotides are TGTGCCAGCAGTTATCGGGGGACGGGATATGCAGATACGCAGTATTTT. This sequence joins TRBV6-5 and TRBJ2-3; D is possibly TRBD2 (6 bases). This CDR3 spans 16 amino acids. V gave up 3 bases and J gave up 4 bases, with 17 bases separating them. Germline CDR1 and CDR2: MNHEY and SVGAGI.

The table lists this clonotype with a few counts. The chain has TRBV15 and TRBJ1-2; 7 bases fit TRBD1. CDR3 length: 13 amino acids. Germline loops: CDR1 LNHNV, CDR2 YYDKDF (reference sequence). Unmatched junction bases numbered 3, after V lost 3 bases and J lost 5 bases. Here the CDR3 DNA reads TGTGCCACCAGCAGCGACAGGGCTTATGGCTACACCTTC. It translates to CATSSDRAYGYTF.

This clonotype counts as medium-sized. J is TRBJ1-2 and V is TRBV11-2; the D is unclear. Germline V CDR1 and CDR2: SGHAT, FQNNGV. The CDR3 spans 18 residues. Trimming took off 0 bases at V and 0 bases at J, with 17 bases between the two ends. The CDR3 here is CASSLDPFLGRPNYGYTF. The CDR3 nucleotides read TGTGCCAGCAGCTTAGATCCCTTCTTAGGACGGCCTAACTATGGCTACACCTTC.

The rearrangement joins TRBV20-1 to TRBJ2-7; 9 bases fit TRBD2. From germline, CDR1 is DFQATT and CDR2 SNEGSKA (reference sequence). The CDR3 consists of 13 residues. The V gene end was trimmed by 5 bases and the J gene end by 2 bases; junction bases not matched to a gene: 4. In DNA form, the CDR3 reads TGCAGTGCTCCGACTAGCGGAACCTACGAGCAGTACGTC. Residues: CSAPTSGTYEQYV.

This clonotype was counted between two and nine times. This sequence joins TRBV7-9 and TRBJ2-3; unclear D gene. This CDR3 is built from 14 residues. Germline values: CDR1 SEHNR, CDR2 FQNEAQ (reference sequence). V lost 1 base to trimming and J lost 4 bases, with 9 bases between them. This CDR3 is CASSLVSASDTQYF. The DNA of the CDR3 is TGTGCCAGCAGCTTAGTTTCGGCATCAGATACGCAGTATTTT.

This clonotype was found a few times. This sequence joins TRBV27 and TRBJ1-1; D is unresolved. The CDR3 covers 14 residues. Trimming cost V 2 bases and J 0 bases, with 7 bases left between them. Germline V gene lookup returns CDR1 MNHEY and CDR2 SMNVEV (reference sequence). In DNA form, the CDR3 reads TGTGCCAGCAGTTTAGCCGGAATGAACACTGAAGCTTTCTTT. It translates to CASSLAGMNTEAFF.

The V gene is TRBV9, the J gene TRBJ1-4; D might be TRBD1 (6 bases). Germline V gene sequence: CDR1 SGDLS, CDR2 YYNGEE. Trimming stripped 1 base from V and 8 bases from J, with 15 bases between. CDR3 length: 15 residues. CDR3 bases: TGTGCCAGCAGCGTAACCGGGACATCTTACGAAAAACTGTTTTTT. Translated: CASSVTGTSYEKLFF.

The genes are TRBV20-1 and TRBJ2-1; the D gene is possibly TRBD2 (6 bases). V lost 6 bases and J lost 9, with 15 bases in between. From germline, CDR1 is DFQATT and CDR2 SNEGSKA (reference sequence). This CDR3 contains 12 residues. CDR3 region: CSAAGRSGEQFF. In DNA form, the CDR3 reads TGCAGTGCGGCCGGGAGATCGGGTGAGCAGTTCTTC.

This clonotype was detected a few times. The rearrangement joins TRBV10-3 to TRBJ2-3; D is perhaps TRBD1 (5 bases). Between the trimmed V and J ends, which lost 0 bases and 4 bases, there was a span of 8 bases. CDR1 is ENHRY, CDR2 SYGVKD, per germline. CDR3 length: 14 amino acids. The CDR3 is CAISESQVSDTQYF. The CDR3 DNA sequence: TGTGCCATCAGTGAGTCACAGGTATCAGATACGCAGTATTTT.

In its sample, this clonotype was seen a few times. This rearrangement joins TRBV7-2 to TRBJ1-4; TRBD1 agrees at 7 bases. The CDR3 extends over 14 amino acids. Losses at the gene ends were 6 bases for V and 1 base for J; bases not matched to a gene: 2. CDR1 is SGHTA, CDR2 FQGNSA, per germline. The CDR3 coding sequence is TGTGCCAGCAGGAGGGACAGAACTAATGAAAAACTGTTTTTT. This codes for CASRRDRTNEKLFF.

This chain joins TRBV20-1 and TRBJ2-5; possible D gene TRBD1, 6 bases. The CDR3 is 14 amino acids. Trimming took 4 bases from V and 5 from J, leaving 17 bases between them. Germline V lookup: CDR1 DFQATT, CDR2 SNEGSKA (reference sequence). In DNA, the CDR3 is TGCAGTGCTACAGGGGCTTGGAATGCGGAGACCCAGTACTTC. Its protein product is CSATGAWNAETQYF.

This chain links TRBV7-3 with TRBJ2-5, with unresolved D. Germline CDR1 reads SGHTA; CDR2 reads FQGTGA. Trimming left V 0 bases short and J 3 bases short, with 5 bases between. The CDR3 is 13 residues long. This CDR3 is CASSLTIKETQYF. CDR3 bases: TGTGCCAGCAGCTTAACGATAAAAGAGACCCAGTACTTC. Full variable domain (outside the CDR3, taken from reference TRBV7-3 and TRBJ2-5): GAGVSQTPSNKVTEKGKYVELRCDPISGHTALYWYRQSLGQGPEFLIYFQGTGAADDSGLPNDRFFAVRPEGSVSTLKIQRTERGDSAVYLCASSLTIKETQYFGPGTRLLVL.

V is TRBV5-1 and J is TRBJ1-4, with D unresolved. The CDR3 totals 16 residues. Germline CDR1 SGHRS, CDR2 YFSETQ. Trimming pared 2 bases from V and 5 bases from J, leaving 16 bases between. DNA for the CDR3: TGCGCCAGCAGCTTTTCCGGGCCCGGAAGGAATGAAAAACTGTTTTTT. Amino acid sequence: CASSFSGPGRNEKLFF.

In its sample, this clonotype was seen a few times. The V call is TRBV5-8, the J call TRBJ2-4; 10 bases are shared with TRBD1. From germline, CDR1 is SGHTS and CDR2 YDEGEE. This CDR3 contains 13 residues. The V and J ends lost 3 bases and 7 bases, in that order; junction bases with no gene match: 1. The CDR3 region is CASSWDRGNIQYF. CDR3 sequence (DNA): TGTGCCAGCAGCTGGGACAGGGGCAACATTCAGTACTTC. The whole variable domain, filled in from reference TRBV5-8 and TRBJ2-4, reads EAGVTQSPTHLIKTRGQQATLRCSPISGHTSVYWYQQALGLGLQFLLWYDEGEERNRGNFPPRFSGRQFPNYSSELNVNALELEDSALYLCASSWDRGNIQYFGAGTRLSVL.

This clonotype appeared many times. This chain links TRBV25-1 with TRBJ2-5, with TRBD1 matching over 7 bases. The CDR3 covers 15 residues. With V trimmed by 6 bases and J by 1 base, 8 bases remained unmatched. CDR1 and CDR2 from the germline V gene are MGHDK and SYGVNS. CDR3 sequence (DNA): TGTGCCAGCAGCCATGACAGGGCGTTCCAAGAGACCCAGTACTTC. Translation gives CASSHDRAFQETQYF.

Concerning this clonotype: A much larger clone differs from this one at a single base, so this may be a read error. The chain recombines TRBV20-1 with TRBJ1-6, with a possible D match to TRBD1 (5 bases). CDR3 length: 14 amino acids. Looked up from germline, CDR1 is DFQATT and CDR2 is SNEGSKA (reference sequence). This CDR3 is CSARGTPGNSPLNF. CDR3 DNA sequence: TGCAGTGCTCGAGGGACCCCCGGGAATTCACCCCTCAACTTT.

The rearrangement uses TRBV7-9 and TRBJ2-1; D uncertain. The ends were cut back, 5 bases at V and 4 bases at J, with 12 bases in the middle. CDR1 and CDR2 (germline): SEHNR, FQNEAQ (reference sequence). The CDR3 spans 14 residues. This chain's CDR3 is CASSPGPEYNEQFF. The CDR3 DNA is TGTGCCAGCAGCCCGGGTCCCGAGTACAATGAGCAGTTCTTC.

The chain uses TRBV3-1 and TRBJ2-2, with 7 bases aligning to TRBD2. The CDR3 consists of 15 residues. V gave up 4 bases and J gave up 6 bases; unmatched junction bases: 8. Germline V lookup: CDR1 LGHDT, CDR2 YNNKEL (reference sequence). The CDR3 protein is CASSPTLGGAGELFF. The CDR3 DNA reads TGTGCCAGCAGCCCCACTCTGGGGGGGGCCGGGGAGCTGTTTTTT.

This chain links TRBV4-1 with TRBJ1-1; tentatively, D is TRBD1 (6 bases). In germline, CDR1 is MGHRA, CDR2 YSYEKL. V lost 4 bases to trimming and J lost 7 bases, with 19 bases between them. The CDR3 has 15 residues. In DNA form, the CDR3 reads TGCGCCAGCAGCCTTTCAGGGGCAAGGGGCTATGAAGCTTTCTTT. Protein: CASSLSGARGYEAFF.

This clonotype was detected a few times. The chain has TRBV12-3 or TRBV12-4 and TRBJ1-1; no firm D call. There are 13 residues in the CDR3. Trimming shortened V by 3 bases and J by 7 bases, and 12 bases separated the two germline ends. This CDR3 reads CASSFEPVGEAFF. In DNA form, the CDR3 reads TGTGCCAGCAGTTTCGAACCTGTTGGTGAAGCTTTCTTT.

The chain carries TRBV5-1 and TRBJ1-1; 7 bases are a match to TRBD1. The CDR3 extends over 13 amino acids. The V and J ends lost 4 bases and 3 bases, in that order; junction bases with no gene match: 3. Per the germline V gene, CDR1 is SGHRS and CDR2 is YFSETQ. This chain's CDR3 is CASSIGQDTEAFF. The CDR3 nucleotides read TGCGCCAGCAGCATCGGACAGGACACTGAAGCTTTCTTT.

This clonotype has just a few counts. V is TRBV7-9 and J is TRBJ1-2, with D unresolved. The CDR3 covers 16 residues. Germline V lookup: CDR1 SEHNR, CDR2 FQNEAQ (reference sequence). V dropped 4 bases and J dropped 2 bases, with 17 bases sitting between them. For the CDR3, the DNA is TGTGCCAGCAGCTCCTCCATGGGCCTGGAGAACTATGGCTACACCTTC. It translates to CASSSSMGLENYGYTF. The variable domain in full, completed from reference TRBV7-9 and TRBJ1-2, reads DTGVSQNPRHKITKRGQNVTFRCDPISEHNRLYWYRQTLGQGPEFLTYFQNEAQLEKSRLLSDRFSAERPKGSFSTLEIQRTEQGDSAMYLCASSSSMGLENYGYTFGSGTRLTVV.

In its sample, this clonotype was seen many times. The rearrangement joins TRBV5-1 to TRBJ2-7, with 9 bases that match TRBD1. The germline gives CDR1 SGHRS, CDR2 YFSETQ. The CDR3 contains 14 residues. Losses at the gene ends were 2 bases for V and 6 bases for J; bases not matched to a gene: 6. The CDR3 region has the DNA TGCGCCAGCAGCTTTCTTACAGGGGGCTCCGAGCAGTACTTC. Its translation is CASSFLTGGSEQYF. Using reference TRBV5-1 and TRBJ2-7 for the parts outside the CDR3, the full variable domain is KAGVTQTPRYLIKTRGQQVTLSCSPISGHRSVSWYQQTPGQGLQFLFEYFSETQRNKGNFPGRFSGRQFSNSRSEMNVSTLELGDSALYLCASSFLTGGSEQYFGPGTRLTVT.

This clonotype was counted a few times. V and J are TRBV12-3 or TRBV12-4 and TRBJ2-1; 8 bases align to TRBD1. V gave up 0 bases and J gave up 9 bases; unmatched junction bases: 7. The CDR3 length is 15 residues. The CDR3, as DNA: TGTGCCAGCAGTTTAGCTGCGACAGGGGTGCGTGAGCAGTTCTTC. It encodes CASSLAATGVREQFF.

The DNA for the CDR3 is TGTGCCAGCAGTTATCGCCCGGACAGGGCGAACACTGAAGCTTTCTTT. Translating it yields CASSYRPDRANTEAFF. The chain couples TRBV7-3 to TRBJ1-1; TRBD1 agrees at 8 bases. Germline V gives CDR1 SGHTA, CDR2 FQGTGA. This CDR3 is built from 16 residues. Losses at the gene ends were 6 bases for V and 1 base for J; bases not matched to a gene: 10.

This clonotype has only a few counts. The chain is built from TRBV28 and TRBJ2-1, with D maybe TRBD2 (5 bases). The ends were cut back, 5 bases at V and 7 bases at J, with 15 bases in the middle. CDR1 and CDR2 from the germline V gene are MDHEN and SYDVKM. This CDR3 spans 14 amino acids. The CDR3 DNA reads as TGTGCCAGCAGTCCGAGGGTGAATTGGAATGAGCAGTTCTTC. Its protein product is CASSPRVNWNEQFF.

This sequence joins TRBV12-3 or TRBV12-4 and TRBJ1-5; TRBD1 aligns across 10 bases. CDR3 length equals 15 residues. The ends lost 3 bases at V and 9 bases at J; junction bases unmatched: 8. The CDR3 loop reads CASSLGQGLIGPQHF. The CDR3 region has the DNA TGTGCCAGCAGTTTGGGACAGGGGCTAATCGGGCCCCAGCATTTT.